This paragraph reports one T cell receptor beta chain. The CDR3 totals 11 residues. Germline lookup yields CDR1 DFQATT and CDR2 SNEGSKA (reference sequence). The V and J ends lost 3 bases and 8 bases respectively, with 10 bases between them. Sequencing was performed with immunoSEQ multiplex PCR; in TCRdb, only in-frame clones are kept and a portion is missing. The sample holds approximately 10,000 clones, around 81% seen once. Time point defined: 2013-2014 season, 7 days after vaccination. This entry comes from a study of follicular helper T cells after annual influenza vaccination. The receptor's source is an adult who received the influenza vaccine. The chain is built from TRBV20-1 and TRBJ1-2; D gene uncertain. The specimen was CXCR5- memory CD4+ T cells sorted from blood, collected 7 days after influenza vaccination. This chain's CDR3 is CSASRGYGYTF. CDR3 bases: TGCAGTGCTAGTCGAGGGTACGGCTACACCTTC.